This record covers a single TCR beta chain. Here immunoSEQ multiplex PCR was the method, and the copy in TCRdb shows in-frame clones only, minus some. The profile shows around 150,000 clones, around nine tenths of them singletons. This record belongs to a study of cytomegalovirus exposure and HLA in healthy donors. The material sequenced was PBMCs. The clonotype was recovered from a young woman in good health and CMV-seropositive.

The CDR3, as DNA: TGTGCCAGCAGCAAACCCGGCGGAGGGGGCGATACGCAGTATTTT. Translated, it gives CASSKPGGGGDTQYF. The rearrangement links TRBV5-4 to TRBJ2-3; a possible D gene is TRBD1 (7 bases). With 4 bases removed from V and 6 bases from J, the gap between germline ends came to 18 bases. Germline values: CDR1 SGHNT, CDR2 YYREEE (reference sequence). CDR3 length: 15 residues.